A selection of T cell receptor beta chains follows, all from one sample in a study of shared clonotypes between healthy human individuals. TCRdb's table, derived via immunoSEQ multiplex PCR, lists solely in-frame clones and lacks some. The repertoire holds 1,500,000 or so clones, with just under 99% as singletons. The sequencing sample was made of naive CD4+ T cells sorted from blood. The source is a man aged 25-45 years in good health. CDR3s include the opening cysteine and the closing phenylalanine or tryptophan. D genes are given only for firm matches. A clone size is listed for some rows: how often the clone was seen (once, few, many), or a class if it is expanded.

TRBV19,TRBJ1-5,-,-,CASGPYSNQPQHF,TGTGCCAGTGGACCCTATAGCAATCAGCCCCAGCATTTT
TRBV6-6,TRBJ2-3,-,-,CASSYSSTPDTQYF,TGTGCCAGCAGTTACTCGAGCACACCAGATACGCAGTATTTT
TRBV5-4,TRBJ1-2,-,-,CASSWPSTDGYTF,TGTGCCAGCAGCTGGCCCTCGACAGATGGCTACACCTTC
TRBV27,TRBJ2-6,-,-,CASSLKDTGLAGANVLTF,TGTGCCAGCAGTTTGAAAGATACAGGCCTGGCTGGGGCCAACGTCCTGACTTTC
TRBV6-5,TRBJ1-1,-,-,CASSYRLKAFF,TGTGCCAGCAGTTACCGACTTAAAGCTTTCTTT
TRBV10-3,TRBJ1-5,-,TRBD1,CAISGTGGTQPQHF,TGTGCCATCAGTGGGACAGGGGGCACTCAGCCCCAGCATTTT
TRBV28,TRBJ1-1,-,TRBD1,CASSGTGGYTEAFF,TGTGCCAGCAGTGGGACAGGGGGCTACACTGAAGCTTTCTTT
TRBV15,TRBJ1-3,-,-,CATSTNRNTIYF,TGTGCCACCAGCACGAACCGAAACACCATATATTTT
TRBV5-1,TRBJ2-2,-,-,CASSSAPSVRTGELFF,TGCGCCAGCAGCTCCGCCCCTAGCGTAAGGACCGGGGAGCTGTTTTTT
TRBV5-8,TRBJ2-5,-,-,CASSFRVRETQYF,TGTGCCAGCAGCTTCAGGGTTAGGGAGACCCAGTACTTC
TRBV5-1,TRBJ2-6,once,-,CASSLTGPRSGANVLTF,TGCGCCAGCAGCTTGACAGGACCCAGGTCTGGGGCCAACGTCCTGACTTTC
TRBV18,TRBJ1-1,-,-,CASSPGGAGTEAFF,TGTGCCAGCTCACCAGGGGGCGCGGGCACTGAAGCTTTCTTT
TRBV5-1,TRBJ2-2,-,-,CASSLLTGGNTGELFF,TGCGCCAGCAGCTTACTAACTGGCGGGAACACCGGGGAGCTGTTTTTT
TRBV29-1,TRBJ2-3,-,-,CSVVGRVTDTQYF,TGCAGCGTTGTTGGTAGGGTCACAGATACGCAGTATTTT
TRBV27,TRBJ2-1,-,-,CASRGPVSYNEQFF,TGTGCCAGCAGGGGACCTGTCTCCTACAATGAGCAGTTCTTC
TRBV7-6,TRBJ2-1,-,-,CASSLGDYEQFF,TGTGCCAGCAGCTTAGGGGACTATGAGCAGTTCTTC
TRBV28,TRBJ1-1,-,-,CASSLYWGQPNTEAFF,TGTGCCAGCAGTTTATATTGGGGACAACCGAACACTGAAGCTTTCTTT
TRBV5-4,TRBJ2-5,once,-,CASSHEETQYF,TGTGCCAGCAGCCACGAAGAGACCCAGTACTTC
TRBV28,TRBJ1-5,-,-,CASKPGTGGDQPQHF,TGTGCCAGTAAACCAGGGACGGGCGGGGATCAGCCCCAGCATTTT
TRBV19,TRBJ1-5,-,-,CASSIESRWNQPQHF,TGTGCCAGTAGTATAGAGTCCCGGTGGAATCAGCCCCAGCATTTT
TRBV28,TRBJ2-7,-,TRBD2,CASSLLAGNYEQYF,TGTGCCAGCAGTTTACTAGCGGGGAATTACGAGCAGTACTTC
TRBV18,TRBJ2-3,-,-,CASSPNLEDTQYF,TGTGCCAGCTCACCTAACCTGGAGGACACGCAGTATTTT
TRBV6-6,TRBJ2-2,-,-,CASTKTESGELFF,TGTGCCAGCACCAAGACGGAATCCGGGGAGCTGTTTTTT
TRBV5-5,TRBJ2-7,-,-,CASSLFDRYYEQYF,TGTGCCAGCAGCTTGTTCGACAGGTACTACGAGCAGTACTTC
TRBV7-6,TRBJ1-2,-,-,CASSLGPRGDGYTF,TGTGCCAGCAGCTTAGGCCCCAGGGGAGATGGCTACACCTTC
TRBV2,TRBJ1-1,-,-,CASDQPGDRTEAFF,TGTGCCAGCGATCAACCAGGTGATAGGACTGAAGCTTTCTTT
TRBV18,TRBJ2-4,-,TRBD1,CASSPQGARSKNIQYF,TGTGCCAGCTCACCACAGGGGGCGCGATCCAAAAACATTCAGTACTTC
TRBV11-2,TRBJ2-7,-,-,CASSLSVGEQYF,TGTGCCAGCAGCTTATCGGTTGGCGAGCAGTACTTC
TRBV6-1,TRBJ2-7,-,TRBD1,CASSEPPGQTYEQYF,TGTGCCAGCAGTGAACCTCCGGGACAGACCTACGAGCAGTACTTC
TRBV14,TRBJ2-3,-,TRBD1,CASSPGTGSWSDTQYF,TGTGCCAGCAGCCCTGGGACAGGGAGCTGGTCGGATACGCAGTATTTT
TRBV9,TRBJ1-1,-,TRBD1,CASSAGTGMNTEAFF,TGTGCCAGCAGCGCGGGGACAGGGATGAACACTGAAGCTTTCTTT
TRBV9,TRBJ2-1,-,TRBD2,CASSVEVAGAKYNEQFF,TGTGCCAGCAGCGTAGAAGTAGCGGGAGCGAAATACAATGAGCAGTTCTTC
TRBV10-3,TRBJ2-2,-,-,CAIGGGNTGELFF,TGTGCCATAGGAGGGGGGAACACCGGGGAGCTGTTTTTT
TRBV6-5,TRBJ2-3,-,-,CASRRSTDTQYF,TGTGCCAGCAGGCGCTCTACAGATACGCAGTATTTT
TRBV11-2,TRBJ2-3,-,-,CASSPPVSATQYF,TGTGCCAGCAGCCCCCCGGTGTCAGCCACGCAGTATTTT
TRBV10-2,TRBJ1-4,-,-,CASSAGPRRRADNEKLFF,TGCGCCAGCAGCGCCGGACCCCGACGACGGGCTGATAATGAAAAACTGTTTTTT
TRBV2,TRBJ2-7,-,-,CADRLAEWNEQYF,TGTGCCGACAGGCTAGCGGAGTGGAACGAGCAGTACTTC
TRBV29-1,TRBJ1-2,-,TRBD1,CSVRGGGQGFTF,TGCAGCGTTAGAGGCGGAGGACAGGGCTTTACCTTC
TRBV15,TRBJ2-7,-,-,CATSREVGGGSYEQYF,TGTGCCACCAGCAGAGAAGTGGGAGGGGGCTCCTACGAGCAGTACTTC
TRBV28,TRBJ1-1,-,-,CASSPLSPNTEAFF,TGTGCCAGCAGTCCCCTCTCCCCGAACACTGAAGCTTTCTTT
TRBV9,TRBJ1-2,-,TRBD1,CASSLDRVSRGYTF,TGTGCCAGCAGCTTGGACAGGGTTTCTCGGGGCTACACCTTC
TRBV11-2,TRBJ2-5,-,-,CASRLSFRGQRQETQYF,TGTGCCAGCAGATTAAGCTTCCGTGGACAGCGTCAAGAGACCCAGTACTTC
TRBV2,TRBJ1-2,-,-,CASSVYRLNYGYTF,TGTGCCAGCAGTGTCTACAGGCTAAACTATGGCTACACCTTC
TRBV7-2,TRBJ1-5,-,-,CASRRTVNSNQPQHF,TGTGCCAGCAGACGGACGGTAAATAGCAATCAGCCCCAGCATTTT
TRBV11-2,TRBJ2-7,-,-,CASSSVYEQYF,TGTGCCAGCAGCTCAGTCTACGAGCAGTACTTC